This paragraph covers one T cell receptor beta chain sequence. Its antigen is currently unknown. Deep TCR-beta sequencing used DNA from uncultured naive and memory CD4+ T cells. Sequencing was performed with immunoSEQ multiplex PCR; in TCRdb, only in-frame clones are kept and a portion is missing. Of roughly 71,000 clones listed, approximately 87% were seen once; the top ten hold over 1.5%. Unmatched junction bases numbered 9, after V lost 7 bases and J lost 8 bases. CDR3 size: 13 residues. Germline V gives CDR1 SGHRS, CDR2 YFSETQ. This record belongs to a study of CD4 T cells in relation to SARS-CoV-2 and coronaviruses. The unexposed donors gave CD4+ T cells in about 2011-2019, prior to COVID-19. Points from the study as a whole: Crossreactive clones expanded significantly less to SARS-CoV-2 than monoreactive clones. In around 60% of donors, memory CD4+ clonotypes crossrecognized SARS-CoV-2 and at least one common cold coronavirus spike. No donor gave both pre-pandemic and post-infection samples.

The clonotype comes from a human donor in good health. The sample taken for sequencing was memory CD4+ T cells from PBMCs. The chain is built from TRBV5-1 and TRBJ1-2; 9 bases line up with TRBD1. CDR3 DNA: TGCGCCAGCCAAACGGGACAGGGAGTCGGCTACACCTTC. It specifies CASQTGQGVGYTF. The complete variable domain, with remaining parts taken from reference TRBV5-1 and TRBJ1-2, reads KAGVTQTPRYLIKTRGQQVTLSCSPISGHRSVSWYQQTPGQGLQFLFEYFSETQRNKGNFPGRFSGRQFSNSRSEMNVSTLELGDSALYLCASQTGQGVGYTFGSGTRLTVV.